This T cell receptor beta chain was found in a study of blood T cell repertoires in COVID-19. Study-wide background: The United States, Italy and Spain were the sources of the acute and convalescent COVID-19 samples. Nucleic acid was either cDNA or gDNA, and it came from T cells, B-cell-depleted T cells, or PBMCs.

Trimming left V 3 bases short and J 8 bases short, with 13 bases between. Per the germline V gene, CDR1 is KGHSH and CDR2 is LQKENI. The CDR3 is 14 amino acids. As processed by the authors: It was from reference gene primer amplification that nucleated cell counts were estimated. Sequenced by immunoSEQ multiplex PCR; TCRdb stores in-frame clones only, minus some. The D gene and trimming were derived from the DNA, and the V and J assignments and clone size from that table. The data contain 300,000 to 350,000 clones, around nine tenths of them singletons. Enrolled during active infection, Seattle patients were then followed longitudinally.

The sequence was obtained from an older woman with COVID-19, enrolled during active disease. The chain joins TRBV18 to TRBJ1-4, with D unclear. The sample consisted of peripheral blood. CDR3 coding DNA: TGTGCCAGCTCACCGGTCGCTTCGGTCGAAAAACTGTTTTTT. It translates to CASSPVASVEKLFF.